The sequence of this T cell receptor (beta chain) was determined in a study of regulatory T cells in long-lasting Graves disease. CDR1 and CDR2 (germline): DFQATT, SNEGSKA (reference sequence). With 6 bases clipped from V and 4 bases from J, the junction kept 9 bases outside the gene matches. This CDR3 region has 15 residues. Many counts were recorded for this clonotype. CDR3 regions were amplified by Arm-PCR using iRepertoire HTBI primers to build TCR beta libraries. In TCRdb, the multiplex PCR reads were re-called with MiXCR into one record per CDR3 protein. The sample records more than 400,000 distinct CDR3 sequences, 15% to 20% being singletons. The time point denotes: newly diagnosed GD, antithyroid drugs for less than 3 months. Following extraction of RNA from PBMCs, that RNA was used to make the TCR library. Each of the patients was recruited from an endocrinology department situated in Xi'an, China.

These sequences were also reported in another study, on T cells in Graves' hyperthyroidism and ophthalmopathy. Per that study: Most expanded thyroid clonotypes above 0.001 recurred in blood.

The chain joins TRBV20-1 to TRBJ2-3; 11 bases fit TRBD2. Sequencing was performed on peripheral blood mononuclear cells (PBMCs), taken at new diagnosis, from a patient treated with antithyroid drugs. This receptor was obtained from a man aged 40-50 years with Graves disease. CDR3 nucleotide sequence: TGCAGTGCCTACATAGCGGGAGGGCTCCCAGATACGCAGTATTTT. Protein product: CSAYIAGGLPDTQYF.